This TCR beta chain appears in the sequencing data of a study of shared clonotypes between healthy human individuals. Findings of the study overall: The generation probabilities recorded for non-shared clonotypes fell below those of clonotypes shared by all four donors. Shared across a few donors were roughly 4.8% of the naive CD4 clonotypes.

Recent acute infections and vaccinations were absent in the healthy HIV-negative adult donors. Method: immunoSEQ multiplex PCR; TCRdb's copy keeps in-frame clones and lacks some. The data show over a million clones, approximately 96% seen once. A remark on this clone: Antigen: not known.

Germline-derived CDR1 and CDR2 are MDHEN and SYDVKM. The CDR3 is made up of 13 amino acids. V lost 5 bases to trimming and J lost 3 bases; unmatched junction nucleotides: 3. Sequenced input: naive CD4+ T cells sorted from blood. Subset indicated: CD45RA+ positively selected. This receptor was identified in a man aged 25 to 40 in good health. J is TRBJ2-5 and V is TRBV28; 7 bases align to TRBD2. As DNA, the CDR3 is TGTGCCAGCAGTCCGGGGGGAAAAGAGACCCAGTACTTC. Amino acid sequence: CASSPGGKETQYF.